Sequencing of this T cell receptor beta chain was carried out in a study of blood T cell repertoires in COVID-19. Assignments of participants to cohorts depended upon their own reported clinical history. The J segment lost 5 bases and the V segment lost 0 bases, leaving 12 bases of the junction unmatched. The CDR3 sequence is 18 residues long. CDR1 and CDR2 from the germline V gene are SGHAT and FQNNGV. Sequencing used immunoSEQ multiplex PCR; TCRdb keeps in-frame clones, though not all of them. Here the sample spans over 300,000 clones, about 88% being singletons. The source material was PBMCs or T cells enriched from blood (not recorded which). The J gene is TRBJ2-1, the V gene TRBV11-2; 8 bases line up with TRBD1. The TCR originated in a woman between 40 and 55 years old who had recovered from COVID-19. DNA of the CDR3: TGTGCCAGCAGCTTAGATCGCTTAAGGACAGGGATAAACAATGAGCAGTTCTTC. This sequence encodes CASSLDRLRTGINNEQFF.